The sequence of this T cell receptor beta chain was determined in a study of T cells in Graves' hyperthyroidism and ophthalmopathy. Ophthalmopathy cases met thresholds of Clinical Activity Score at least 3, NOSPECS grade at least 4 and duration under 3 months. Those patients with uncontrolled infection, other autoimmune disease, pregnancy or lactation were excluded. This CDR3 region has 14 residues. Germline V gene data show CDR1 as SGHDT and CDR2 as YYEEEE. With 4 bases clipped from V and 5 bases from J, the junction kept 4 bases outside the gene matches. Study findings and constraints: Model predictions of ophthalmopathy came a median approximately 6 months before onset.

Template material for amplifying TCR beta CDR3 regions consisted of RNA transcripts. RT-PCR in the first round (using the HTBI primer set) targeted the TCR CDR3. TCRdb re-called the multiplex PCR reads through MiXCR, storing one row per CDR3 protein. The table records fewer than 550,000 distinct CDR3 sequences, around 22% of them present only once. This clonotype was picked up many times. The target antigen is unknown. The J gene is TRBJ1-1, the V gene TRBV5-6, with 11 bases lining up with TRBD1. The TCR originated in a woman aged 25 to 39 with Graves' ophthalmopathy. Specimen: blood. The CDR3 bases are TGTGCCAGCAGCCGGACAGGGGGCTGGACTGAAGCTTTCTTT. This sequence encodes CASSRTGGWTEAFF.